The next 18 T cell receptor beta chains were all read from a single sample in a study of cytomegalovirus exposure and HLA in healthy donors. The primer mix had 60 Vbeta and 13 Jbeta primers. Some clones are missing from TCRdb's copy, which holds only in-frame ones; the method was immunoSEQ multiplex PCR. This table holds about 150,000 clones, under 85% found once. The sequencing sample was made of PBMCs. The receptors originated from a man aged 18-30 years in good health and CMV-seronegative.

The chain recombines TRBV5-1 with TRBJ2-2; 8 bases line up with TRBD2. With V trimmed by 4 bases and J by 2 bases, 10 bases remained unmatched. Germline V gives CDR1 SGHRS, CDR2 YFSETQ. This CDR3 region has 17 residues. The CDR3 DNA reads TGCGCCAGCAGCGAAGTACCAGCGGGGGTTAACACCGGGGAGCTGTTTTTT. Its protein product is CASSEVPAGVNTGELFF.

About this clone itself: The sample contains more than one DNA sequence encoding this CDR3. This sequence joins TRBV19 and TRBJ1-5; 8 positions agree with TRBD1. Germline CDR1 and CDR2: LNHDA and SQIVND (reference sequence). The CDR3 loop spans 15 amino acids. The V gene end was trimmed by 5 bases and the J gene end by 7 bases; junction bases not matched to a gene: 10. CDR3 nucleotide sequence: TGTGCCAGTAGTCCGACAGGGGAGAGGAGCCAGCCCCAGCATTTT. Translating gives CASSPTGERSQPQHF.

The chain has TRBV13 and TRBJ2-1, with 9 bases matching TRBD1. V trimming: 4 bases; J trimming: 8 bases; junction bases outside the gene matches: 6. Germline V CDR1 and CDR2: PRHDT, FYEKMQ (reference sequence). The CDR3 has 14 amino acids. The CDR3 region is CASSWGTGSDEQFF. CDR3 DNA sequence: TGTGCCAGCAGCTGGGGGACAGGGTCCGATGAGCAGTTCTTC.

The chain has TRBV5-1 and TRBJ1-1; 10 positions match TRBD1. This CDR3 has 11 residues. V lost 4 bases, J lost 10 bases, and 1 base stayed unmatched. Per germline, CDR1 SGHRS and CDR2 YFSETQ. CDR3 protein: CASSGDRGAFF. In DNA, the CDR3 is TGCGCCAGCAGCGGGGACAGGGGAGCTTTCTTT.

A word on this clone: A junction end diverges from the germline sequence, so it may reflect a read error. The rearrangement links TRBV5-4 to TRBJ1-1; 10 nucleotides align to TRBD1. CDR1 and CDR2 (germline): SGHNT, YYREEE (reference sequence). The CDR3 covers 13 residues. DNA for the CDR3: TGTGCCAGCAGCTTGGCGGGACAGGGGAATGTTGTCTTT. This gives the protein CASSLAGQGNVVF.

This clone was detected only a few times. V usage is TRBV5-1 and J usage is TRBJ2-3, with a tentative D call TRBD2 (6 bases). Germline loops: CDR1 SGHRS, CDR2 YFSETQ. V was pared by 4 bases and J by 3 bases, with 18 bases between. This CDR3 contains 16 residues. CDR3 DNA sequence: TGCGCCAGCAGCCAGGGACTCGCGGAATGGACAGATACGCAGTATTTT. Its translation is CASSQGLAEWTDTQYF.

This sequence joins TRBV27 and TRBJ2-7; 9 bases align to TRBD1. Trimming cost V 6 bases and J 6 bases; bases outside gene matches: 3. The CDR3 runs 12 residues. Per the germline V gene, CDR1 is MNHEY and CDR2 is SMNVEV (reference sequence). The CDR3, as DNA: TGTGCCAGCAGCCCGACAGGGGGCGAGCAGTACGTC. As protein: CASSPTGGEQYV.

This clone was seen only a few times. The chain combines TRBV5-1 with TRBJ2-7; TRBD1 matches at 9 bases. The ends lost 0 bases at V and 2 bases at J; junction bases unmatched: 0. CDR3 length equals 14 residues. Germline V gene data show CDR1 as SGHRS and CDR2 as YFSETQ. The DNA for the CDR3 is TGCGCCAGCAGCTTGGGACAGGGGGCCTACGAGCAGTACTTC. This translates into CASSLGQGAYEQYF.

The table lists this clone with a few counts. The rearrangement joins TRBV27 to TRBJ2-3, with unresolved D. Germline-derived CDR1 and CDR2 are MNHEY and SMNVEV (reference sequence). The CDR3 runs 14 residues. Trimming shortened V by 5 bases and J by 2 bases, and 11 bases separated the two germline ends. The CDR3 sequence is CASSKQTVTDTQYF. As DNA, the CDR3 is TGTGCCAGCAGTAAACAAACCGTCACAGATACGCAGTATTTT.

V gene TRBV19 combines with J gene TRBJ1-2; D ambiguous. The CDR3 is 10 residues long. CDR1 is LNHDA, CDR2 SQIVND, per germline (reference sequence). The ends were cut back, 7 bases at V and 12 bases at J, with 12 bases in the middle. CDR3 DNA sequence: TGTGCCAGTATGGGAGGGAATCACACCTTC. It codes for CASMGGNHTF.

The chain carries TRBV18 and TRBJ2-2, with 13 bases fitting TRBD2. There are 20 residues in the CDR3. Unmatched junction bases numbered 11, after V lost 3 bases and J lost 1 base. Germline CDR1 KGHSH, CDR2 LQKENI. The CDR3 reads CASSPPKGLAGAMNTGELFF. DNA for the CDR3: TGTGCCAGCTCACCCCCTAAAGGACTAGCGGGGGCCATGAACACCGGGGAGCTGTTTTTT.

The chain is built from TRBV7-9 and TRBJ1-1; 7 bases match TRBD1. From germline, CDR1 is SEHNR and CDR2 FQNEAQ (reference sequence). The CDR3 length is 13 residues. With 2 bases clipped from V and 8 bases from J, the junction kept 5 bases outside the gene matches. CDR3 region: CASSLYSGQEAFF. CDR3 nucleotides: TGTGCCAGCAGCTTATACTCGGGACAGGAAGCTTTCTTT.

The chain uses TRBV5-6 and TRBJ2-3; 7 positions match TRBD1. The germline V gene has CDR1 SGHDT and CDR2 YYEEEE. The CDR3 covers 15 residues. The V and J ends lost 4 bases and 6 bases, in that order; junction bases with no gene match: 11. CDR3 sequence reads: CASSGSGVRGDTQYF. As DNA, the CDR3 is TGTGCCAGCAGCGGTTCTGGGGTCAGGGGGGATACGCAGTATTTT.

The chain is built from TRBV29-1 and TRBJ2-1; 8 bases are a match to TRBD1. CDR3 length: 14 amino acids. Germline V gene lookup returns CDR1 SQVTM and CDR2 ANQGSEA. V dropped 2 bases and J dropped 5; count of bases not matched to a gene: 5. The CDR3 is CSVESRGRNNEQFF. The CDR3 DNA reads TGCAGCGTTGAATCCAGGGGGCGAAACAATGAGCAGTTCTTC.

The rearrangement joins TRBV9 to TRBJ2-1; 10 bases fit TRBD2. The CDR3 length is 14 residues. After removal of 7 bases from V and 1 base from J, the junction contained 2 bases not matched to a gene. CDR1 and CDR2 (germline): SGDLS, YYNGEE. In DNA form, the CDR3 reads TGTGCCAGCCGTAGCGGGGGGTCCTACAATGAGCAGTTCTTC. Translation gives CASRSGGSYNEQFF.

The gene calls are TRBV11-2 and TRBJ2-7, with a tentative D call TRBD1 (6 bases). V lost 1 base to trimming and J lost 0 bases, with 13 bases between them. Germline lookup yields CDR1 SGHAT and CDR2 FQNNGV. The CDR3 is 16 amino acids. The CDR3 DNA sequence: TGTGCCAGCAGCTTAGGGGGGCAGGCGAGCTCCTACGAGCAGTACGTC. This gives the protein CASSLGGQASSYEQYV.

This clone was found a few times. V and J are TRBV5-1 and TRBJ2-7; D uncertain. Germline lookup yields CDR1 SGHRS and CDR2 YFSETQ. The V end was cut by 2 bases, the J end by 3 bases, with 12 bases between. The CDR3 spans 14 residues. The CDR3 DNA sequence: TGCGCCAGCAGCTTAACAGAGAAGAACTACGAGCAGTACTTC. Amino acid sequence: CASSLTEKNYEQYF.

The chain recombines TRBV15 with TRBJ1-6; 9 bases are a match to TRBD1. The length of the CDR3 is 19 residues. V dropped 0 bases and J dropped 3; count of bases not matched to a gene: 9. Germline CDR1 and CDR2: LNHNV and YYDKDF (reference sequence). The CDR3 loop is CATSRDGGQGGSYNSPLHF. The CDR3 DNA reads as TGTGCCACCAGCAGAGATGGGGGACAGGGAGGGAGCTATAATTCACCCCTCCACTTT.